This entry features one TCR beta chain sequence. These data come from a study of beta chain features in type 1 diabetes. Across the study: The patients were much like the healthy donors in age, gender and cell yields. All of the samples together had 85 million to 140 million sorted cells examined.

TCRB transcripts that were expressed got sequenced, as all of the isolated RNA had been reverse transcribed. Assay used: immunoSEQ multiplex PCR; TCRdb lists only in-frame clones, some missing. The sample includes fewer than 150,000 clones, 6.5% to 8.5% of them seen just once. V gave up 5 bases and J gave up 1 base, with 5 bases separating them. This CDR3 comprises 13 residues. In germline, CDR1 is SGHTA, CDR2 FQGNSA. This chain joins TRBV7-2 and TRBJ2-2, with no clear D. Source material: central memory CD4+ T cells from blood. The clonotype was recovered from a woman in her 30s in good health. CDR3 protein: CASSDKNTGELFF. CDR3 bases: TGTGCCAGCAGCGACAAGAACACCGGGGAGCTGTTTTTT.